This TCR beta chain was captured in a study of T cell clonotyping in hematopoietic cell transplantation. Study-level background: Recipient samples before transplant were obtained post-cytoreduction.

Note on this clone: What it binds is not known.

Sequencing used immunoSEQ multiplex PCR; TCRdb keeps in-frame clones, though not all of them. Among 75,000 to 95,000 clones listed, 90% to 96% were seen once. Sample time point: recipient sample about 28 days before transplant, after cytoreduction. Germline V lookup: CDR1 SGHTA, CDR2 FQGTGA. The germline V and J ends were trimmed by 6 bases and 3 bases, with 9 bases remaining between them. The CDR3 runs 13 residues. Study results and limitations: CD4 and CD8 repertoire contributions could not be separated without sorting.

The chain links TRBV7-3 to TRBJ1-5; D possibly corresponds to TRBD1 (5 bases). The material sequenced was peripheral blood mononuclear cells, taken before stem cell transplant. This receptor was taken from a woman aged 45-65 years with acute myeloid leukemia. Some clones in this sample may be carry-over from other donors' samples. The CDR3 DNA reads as TGTGCCAGCAGTACAGGCCACAATCAGCCCCAGCATTTT. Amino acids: CASSTGHNQPQHF.